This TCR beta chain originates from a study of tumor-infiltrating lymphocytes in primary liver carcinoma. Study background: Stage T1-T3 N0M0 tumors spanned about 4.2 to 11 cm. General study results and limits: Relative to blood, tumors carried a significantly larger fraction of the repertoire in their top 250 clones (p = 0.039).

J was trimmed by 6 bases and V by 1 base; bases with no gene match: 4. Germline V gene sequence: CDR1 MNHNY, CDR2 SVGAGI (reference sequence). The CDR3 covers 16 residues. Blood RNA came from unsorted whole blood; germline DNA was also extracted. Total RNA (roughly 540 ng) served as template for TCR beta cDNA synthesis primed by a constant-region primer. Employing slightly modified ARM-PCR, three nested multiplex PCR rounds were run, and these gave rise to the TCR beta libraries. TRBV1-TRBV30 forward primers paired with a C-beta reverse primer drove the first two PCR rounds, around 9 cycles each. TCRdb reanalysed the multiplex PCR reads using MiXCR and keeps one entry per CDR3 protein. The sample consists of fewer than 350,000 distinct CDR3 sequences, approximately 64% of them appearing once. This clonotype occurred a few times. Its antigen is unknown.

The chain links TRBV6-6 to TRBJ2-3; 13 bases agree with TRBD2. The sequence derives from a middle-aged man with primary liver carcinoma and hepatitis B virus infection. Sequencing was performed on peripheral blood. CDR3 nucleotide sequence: TGTGCCAGCAGTTACTTGGGGACTAGCGGGATGGATACGCAGTATTTT. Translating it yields CASSYLGTSGMDTQYF.